The sequence of this TCR beta chain was determined in a study of hypomethylating agent response in myelodysplastic syndrome. Study-wide background: Hypomethylating treatment was azacitidine in most of the 11, decitabine in 3 of 11. Responders were 6 or 7 patients with complete response or hematologic improvement; roughly 5 were non-responders.

As originally analysed: VDJdb flagged roughly 1.6% of under 200,000 unique clonotypes as previously reported viral-epitope-specific. Profiling relied on immunoSEQ multiplex PCR, and the TCRdb table lists in-frame clones only, not all of them. Clone size and the V and J calls come from that table; the DNA yielded D and trimming. Here the sample spans around 5,000 clones, approximately 81% being singletons. Study-level points and caveats: Novel MDS antigen recognition by shared GLIPH2 clusters is possible but unvalidated.

V was cut by 4 bases and J by 0 bases, with 18 bases left in between. Germline V lookup: CDR1 SEHNR, CDR2 FQNEAQ (reference sequence). The CDR3 extends over 17 amino acids. This clone came up a few times. Its antigen is not known. This chain links TRBV7-9 with TRBJ1-1; D possibly corresponds to TRBD1 (5 bases). This specimen consisted of bone marrow, obtained before or after starting hypomethylating agent treatment for myelodysplastic syndrome (not recorded which). The sequence derives from a human donor with myelodysplastic syndrome. The CDR3 is CASSSTKKTALNTEAFF. For the CDR3, the DNA is TGTGCCAGCAGCTCGACCAAAAAGACAGCCCTGAACACTGAAGCTTTCTTT.